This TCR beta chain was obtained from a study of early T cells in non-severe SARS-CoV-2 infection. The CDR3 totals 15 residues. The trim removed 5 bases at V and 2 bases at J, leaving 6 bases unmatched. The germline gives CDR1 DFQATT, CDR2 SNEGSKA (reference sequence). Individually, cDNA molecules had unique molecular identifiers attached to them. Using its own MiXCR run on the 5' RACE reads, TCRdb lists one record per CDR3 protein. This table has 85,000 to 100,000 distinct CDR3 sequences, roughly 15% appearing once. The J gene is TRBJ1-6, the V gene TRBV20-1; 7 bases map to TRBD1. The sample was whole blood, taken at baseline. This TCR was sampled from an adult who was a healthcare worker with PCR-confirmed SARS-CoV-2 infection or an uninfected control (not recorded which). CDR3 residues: CSALNRGAYNSPLHF. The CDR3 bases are TGCAGTGCTCTAAACAGGGGAGCCTATAATTCACCCCTCCACTTT.